This T cell receptor beta chain is drawn from a study of CD8+CD57+ T cells in acquired aplastic anemia. Flow cytometry had shown expanded CD8+CD57+ cells in the patients chosen for sequencing. Germline loops: CDR1 SNHLY, CDR2 FYNNEI. The CDR3 has 13 residues. V was clipped by 4 bases and J by 8 bases, with 12 bases between them. Genomic DNA, serving as template, underwent TCR beta VDJ and CDR3 profiling. TCRdb re-derived calls from the reads in MiXCR, one entry per CDR3 protein. The sample lists hundreds of thousands of distinct CDR3 sequences, around half occurring once. This clonotype has ten or more counts.

Sequenced material: sorted CD4+, CD8+, or CD8+CD57+ T cells (not recorded which) from PBMCs. The genes are TRBV2 and TRBJ1-3, with D possibly being TRBD1 (6 bases). The receptor comes from a human donor with aplastic anemia. CDR3 residues: CASSVNRADTIYF. CDR3 DNA: TGTGCCAGCAGTGTGAACAGGGCGGACACCATATATTTT.